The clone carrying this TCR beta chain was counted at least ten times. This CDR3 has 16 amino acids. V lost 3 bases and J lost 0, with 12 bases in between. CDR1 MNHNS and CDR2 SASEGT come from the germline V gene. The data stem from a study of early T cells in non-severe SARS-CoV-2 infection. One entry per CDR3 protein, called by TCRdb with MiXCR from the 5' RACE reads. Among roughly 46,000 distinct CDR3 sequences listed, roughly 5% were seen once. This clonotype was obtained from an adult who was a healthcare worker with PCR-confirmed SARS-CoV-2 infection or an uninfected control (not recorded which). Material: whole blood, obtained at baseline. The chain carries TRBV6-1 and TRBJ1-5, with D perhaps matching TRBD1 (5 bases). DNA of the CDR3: TGTGCCAGCAGTGAGGGGACCGTTTATAGCAATCAGCCCCAGCATTTT. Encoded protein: CASSEGTVYSNQPQHF.